Below are 8 T cell receptor beta chains sequenced from a single sample in a study of OX40 agonist ivuxolimab in advanced cancers. Data came from immunoSEQ multiplex PCR; TCRdb stores just in-frame clones and leaves some out. The repertoire includes about 83,000 clones, roughly four fifths of them detected once, and approximately 2% sits in the top ten. The sample consisted of CD4+ or CD8+ T cells sorted from blood, taken in a trial of the OX40 agonist ivuxolimab. The receptors shown here come from an adult with an advanced solid tumor such as melanoma, head and neck, liver or kidney cancer.

The J gene is TRBJ1-1, the V gene TRBV11-3; the D is unclear. This CDR3 has 13 amino acids. Trimming removed 0 bases at V and 2 bases at J, with 4 bases between. Looked up from germline, CDR1 is SGHNT and CDR2 is YENEEA. CDR3 residues: CASSLDVNTEAFF. CDR3 coding DNA: TGTGCCAGCAGCTTAGACGTAAACACTGAAGCTTTCTTT.

In this sample, this clone turned up a few times. The chain recombines TRBV9 with TRBJ1-6; D is unresolved. The V gene lost 4 bases and the J gene lost 9 bases, with 8 bases spanning the gap. From germline, CDR1 is SGDLS and CDR2 YYNGEE. The CDR3 runs 12 residues. The DNA of the CDR3 is TGTGCCAGCAGCCCAAAGGGTTCACCCCTCCACTTT. The encoded protein is CASSPKGSPLHF.

The chain uses TRBV7-9 and TRBJ2-7, with 9 bases that match TRBD1. The CDR3 extends over 14 amino acids. V shed 5 bases, J shed 7 bases, and the junction held 9 bases outside the gene matches. Germline V CDR1 and CDR2: SEHNR, FQNEAQ (reference sequence). CDR3: CASSLGTGKYEQYF. In nucleotides, the CDR3 is TGTGCCAGCAGCCTGGGGACAGGGAAGTATGAGCAGTACTTC. Looking up the rest from reference TRBV7-9 and TRBJ2-7 gives the full variable domain: DTGVSQNPRHKITKRGQNVTFRCDPISEHNRLYWYRQTLGQGPEFLTYFQNEAQLEKSRLLSDRFSAERPKGSFSTLEIQRTEQGDSAMYLCASSLGTGKYEQYFGPGTRLTVT.

The V and J genes are TRBV18 and TRBJ2-7, with TRBD2 matching 11 bases. The J segment lost 3 bases and the V segment lost 3 bases, leaving 13 bases of the junction unmatched. The CDR3 is 18 residues long. Germline CDR1 is KGHSH and CDR2 is LQKENI. CDR3 nucleotide sequence: TGTGCCAGCTCACCCACGGTGGCTAGCGGGGGGCACCTCTACGAGCAGTACTTC. The encoded protein is CASSPTVASGGHLYEQYF.

The V gene is TRBV5-1, the J gene TRBJ2-7; tentative D call: TRBD1 (6 bases). With 0 bases removed from V and 0 bases from J, the gap between germline ends came to 7 bases. This CDR3 contains 14 residues. CDR1 and CDR2 (germline): SGHRS, YFSETQ. The CDR3 DNA is TGCGCCAGCAGCTTGGACAGGGACTCCTACGAGCAGTACTTC. Residues: CASSLDRDSYEQYF.

The chain employs TRBV16 and TRBJ2-5; D gene unclear. V lost 5 bases and J 5 bases, leaving 6 bases between the germline ends. CDR3 length: 11 amino acids. Germline lookup yields CDR1 KGHSY and CDR2 FQNENV. The CDR3 spells CASSSEETQYF. The CDR3, as DNA: TGTGCCAGCAGCTCAGAGGAGACCCAGTACTTC.

The DNA of the CDR3 is TGTGCCAGCAGTTTATTATCCCACACCGGGGAGCTGTTTTTT. This codes for CASSLLSHTGELFF. The rearrangement links TRBV27 to TRBJ2-2; D unclear. Germline CDR1 MNHEY, CDR2 SMNVEV (reference sequence). The V gene lost 1 base and the J gene lost 3 bases, with 6 bases spanning the gap. The CDR3 extends over 14 amino acids.

The V and J genes are TRBV15 and TRBJ2-2, with TRBD2 as a possible D gene (5 bases). Deletions cut 0 bases from V and 0 bases from J, with 11 bases between. CDR3 size: 17 residues. Germline V lookup: CDR1 LNHNV, CDR2 YYDKDF (reference sequence). CDR3 nucleotide sequence: TGTGCCACCAGCAGAGATTTGGACGGGGCGAACACCGGGGAGCTGTTTTTT. The encoded protein is CATSRDLDGANTGELFF.